The present TCR beta chain was sequenced within a study of OX40 agonist ivuxolimab in advanced cancers. Overall study context: Treatment received earlier with anti-PD-1, anti-PD-L1 or anti-CTLA-4 agents was allowed, and 40% had some. Study results and limitations: Partial responders dosed at 0.1-3.0 mg/kg displayed clonal expansion ranking among the lowest. CD4+ and CD8+ blood T cells expanded clonally by week 6 at 0.1 to 3.0 mg/kg. Also showing low normalized T-cell clonal expansion were some of the nonresponders.

The CDR3 extends over 14 amino acids. V shed 1 base and J shed 2 bases, with 8 bases lying between them. Germline CDR1 is SGHTA and CDR2 is FQGNSA. As for this clone: What it recognizes is unknown.

The data were produced by immunoSEQ multiplex PCR, yet TCRdb's version contains in-frame clones alone and is incomplete. Counted here are roughly 80,000 clones, 84% occurring once; the ten biggest clones make up 6.9%. This receptor was obtained from an adult with an advanced solid tumor such as melanoma, head and neck, liver or kidney cancer. The starting material was CD4+ or CD8+ T cells sorted from blood, obtained in a trial of the OX40 agonist ivuxolimab. The chain recombines TRBV7-2 with TRBJ1-1, with D uncertain. CDR3 coding DNA: TGTGCCAGCAGCTTAGTGGCAGTCAACACTGAAGCTTTCTTT. This codes for CASSLVAVNTEAFF.